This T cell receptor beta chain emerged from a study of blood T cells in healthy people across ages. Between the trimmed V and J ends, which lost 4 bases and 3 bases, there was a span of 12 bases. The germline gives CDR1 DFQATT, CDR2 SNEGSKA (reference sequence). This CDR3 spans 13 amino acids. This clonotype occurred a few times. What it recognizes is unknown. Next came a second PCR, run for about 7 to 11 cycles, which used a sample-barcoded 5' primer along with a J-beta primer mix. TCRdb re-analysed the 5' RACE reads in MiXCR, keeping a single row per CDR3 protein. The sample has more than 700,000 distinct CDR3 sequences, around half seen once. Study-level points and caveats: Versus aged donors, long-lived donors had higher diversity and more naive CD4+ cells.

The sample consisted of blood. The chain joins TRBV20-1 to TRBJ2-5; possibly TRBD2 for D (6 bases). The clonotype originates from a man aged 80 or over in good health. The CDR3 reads CSAMGLEKETQYF. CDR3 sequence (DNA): TGCAGTGCTATGGGACTGGAGAAAGAGACCCAGTACTTC.